This entry lists 19 T cell receptor beta chains sequenced from one sample in a study of EBV T-cell therapy then PD-1 blockade in nasopharyngeal carcinoma. These TCRs are of unknown antigen specificity. Treatment meaning: AdE1-LMPpoly-expanded autologous EBV-specific T-cell therapy followed by anti-PD-1 nivolumab. The method was immunoSEQ multiplex PCR; TCRdb's version includes in-frame clones alone and lacks a portion of them. The sample lists about 22,000 clones, 70% to 85% occurring once. The sequenced sample was CD8+ T cells from blood, obtained at day -245 from a patient whose treatment included autologous EBV-specific T cells and nivolumab. These receptors were taken from a man aged 40-50 years with nasopharyngeal carcinoma.

The chain carries TRBV9 and TRBJ2-2, with TRBD2 identical over 8 bases. Germline CDR1 SGDLS, CDR2 YYNGEE. CDR3 length: 17 amino acids. The V segment lost 4 bases and the J segment 2 bases; nucleotides outside the gene matches: 10. CDR3: CASSSSRSGGNTGELFF. The CDR3 DNA reads as TGTGCCAGCAGCAGCTCTCGGAGCGGGGGCAACACCGGGGAGCTGTTTTTT.

V is TRBV27 and J is TRBJ2-6; tentatively, D is TRBD2 (6 bases). The CDR3 totals 15 residues. Germline loops: CDR1 MNHEY, CDR2 SMNVEV (reference sequence). Trimming took 0 bases from V and 10 from J, leaving 13 bases between them. As DNA, the CDR3 is TGTGCCAGCAGTTTATCGAACGGGGGAAGAAACGTCCTGACTTTC. It is translated as CASSLSNGGRNVLTF.

The gene calls are TRBV10-2 and TRBJ2-7, with a possible D match to TRBD2 (5 bases). The CDR3 sequence is 14 residues long. Germline loops: CDR1 WSHSY, CDR2 SAAADI. Trimming removed 9 bases at V and 2 bases at J, with 17 bases between. CDR3 amino acids: CASQARVGAYEQYF. CDR3 DNA sequence: TGCGCCAGTCAGGCCCGGGTCGGGGCCTACGAGCAGTACTTC.

This sequence joins TRBV6-5 and TRBJ1-6; D perhaps matches TRBD1 (5 bases). CDR3 length: 16 amino acids. Trimming took 0 bases from V and 1 from J, leaving 7 bases between them. Germline lookup yields CDR1 MNHEY and CDR2 SVGAGI. The CDR3 DNA reads TGTGCCAGCAGTTACTCGGACAAGTCCTATAATTCACCCCTCCACTTT. Protein product: CASSYSDKSYNSPLHF.

The table lists this clone with a count of one. The chain combines TRBV12-5 with TRBJ2-1; D ambiguous. The germline V gene encodes CDR1 LGHNT and CDR2 FRNRAP. The CDR3 has 13 amino acids. V gave up 3 bases and J gave up 4 bases, with 7 bases separating them. This CDR3 reads CASGFSIYNEQFF. CDR3 bases: TGTGCTAGTGGTTTCAGTATATACAATGAGCAGTTCTTC. Complete variable domain (other parts from reference TRBV12-5 and TRBJ2-1): DARVTQTPRHKVTEMGQEVTMRCQPILGHNTVFWYRQTMMQGLELLAYFRNRAPLDDSGMPKDRFSAEMPDATLATLKIQPSEPRDSAVYFCASGFSIYNEQFFGPGTRLTVL.

The chain recombines TRBV7-2 with TRBJ2-3; D may be TRBD1 (6 bases). Per the germline V gene, CDR1 is SGHTA and CDR2 is FQGNSA. The V and J ends lost 8 bases and 2 bases respectively, with 14 bases between them. The CDR3 has 14 residues. The CDR3 loop is CASLQGWNTDTQYF. CDR3 coding DNA: TGTGCCAGCCTACAGGGTTGGAACACAGATACGCAGTATTTT.

There are a few counts of this clone. The chain combines TRBV4-3 with TRBJ2-2, with 7 positions matching TRBD2. The CDR3 is 17 residues long. Trimming took 4 bases from V and 3 from J; bases not matched to a gene: 11. CDR1 and CDR2 from the germline V gene are LGHNA and YSLEER. DNA for the CDR3: TGCGCCAGCAGCCCAGACCGGCAGGGAGGGTACACCGGGGAGCTGTTTTTT. Translated: CASSPDRQGGYTGELFF.

This rearrangement joins TRBV6-1 to TRBJ2-1; TRBD2 matches at 11 bases. Trimming at V came to 1 base and at J to 6 bases, leaving 2 bases not matched to a gene. Germline-derived CDR1 and CDR2 are MNHNS and SASEGT. The CDR3 is made up of 15 amino acids. For the CDR3, the DNA is TGTGCCAGCAGTGAAGTTAGCGGGGGGGCCAATGAGCAGTTCTTC. Translated, it gives CASSEVSGGANEQFF.

V usage is TRBV19 and J usage is TRBJ2-7; 9 positions match TRBD1. Looked up from germline, CDR1 is LNHDA and CDR2 is SQIVND (reference sequence). Trimming took 6 bases from V and 1 from J; bases not matched to a gene: 13. The CDR3 sequence is 17 residues long. DNA of the CDR3: TGTGCCAGTAGCATTGGGACAGGGCGCACCCTTTCCTACGAGCAGTACTTC. It is translated as CASSIGTGRTLSYEQYF.

This clone was seen a handful of times. V and J are TRBV6-5 and TRBJ2-6, with D perhaps TRBD2 (6 bases). CDR1 and CDR2 from the germline V gene are MNHEY and SVGAGI. This CDR3 comprises 15 residues. The germline V and J ends were trimmed by 2 bases and 3 bases, with 8 bases remaining between them. This CDR3 reads CASSYGGDGANVLTF. CDR3 nucleotide sequence: TGTGCCAGCAGTTACGGAGGGGATGGGGCCAACGTCCTGACTTTC.

The chain's CDR3 is CASSLSGNEQYF. The CDR3 DNA sequence: TGTGCCAGCAGTTTATCCGGGAACGAGCAGTACTTC. The chain uses TRBV27 and TRBJ2-7; perhaps TRBD2 as D (5 bases). The CDR3 is made up of 12 amino acids. Germline assignment: CDR1 MNHEY and CDR2 SMNVEV (reference sequence). V was pared by 0 bases and J by 5 bases, with 5 bases between.

The V gene is TRBV6-1, the J gene TRBJ1-4; D not resolved. CDR1 and CDR2 from the germline V gene are MNHNS and SASEGT. CDR3 length equals 18 residues. V lost 1 base and J lost 0, with 15 bases in between. The CDR3 region has the DNA TGTGCCAGCAGTGAAGATGAGACGTGGGTAGCAACTAATGAAAAACTGTTTTTT. It yields the protein CASSEDETWVATNEKLFF.

This chain connects TRBV28 to TRBJ1-3; D remains unclear. V was pared by 7 bases and J by 5 bases, with 18 bases between. CDR3 length equals 15 residues. CDR1 is MDHEN and CDR2 is SYDVKM in the germline V gene. The CDR3 region has the DNA TGTGCCAGCACCTCCCGGTGGGAGGCCCGAAACACCATATATTTT. Encoded protein: CASTSRWEARNTIYF.

The rearrangement uses TRBV12-3 or TRBV12-4 and TRBJ2-7; D uncertain. V was pared by 4 bases and J by 6 bases, with 7 bases between. The CDR3 has 11 residues. CDR3 amino acids: CASSSLGEQYF. DNA of the CDR3: TGTGCCAGCAGTTCTCTGGGCGAGCAGTACTTC.

There are a few counts of this clone. The chain couples TRBV6-4 to TRBJ1-2, with 10 bases aligning to TRBD1. Germline values: CDR1 MRHNA, CDR2 SNTAGT. J was trimmed by 8 bases and V by 4 bases; bases with no gene match: 10. CDR3 length: 15 residues. CDR3 nucleotide sequence: TGTGCCAGCAGTGTCGACGACAGGGGGCTAATGGGCTACACCTTC. Translating it yields CASSVDDRGLMGYTF.

This clone was found a few times. A read error may account for a junction end that differs from germline. Other DNA sequences within the sample encode an identical CDR3. This chain uses TRBV9 with TRBJ2-7, with D perhaps TRBD2 (7 bases). Germline V gene data show CDR1 as SGDLS and CDR2 as YYNGEE. CDR3 length equals 15 residues. DNA for the CDR3: TGCGCCAGCAGTTCGTGGGGGGGGCCCTCGTATAGGCAGTACTTC. Protein sequence: CASSSWGGPSYRQYF.

The rearrangement joins TRBV19 to TRBJ2-7, with 7 bases matching TRBD2. The CDR3 totals 15 residues. Germline V gives CDR1 LNHDA, CDR2 SQIVND (reference sequence). Unmatched junction bases numbered 10, after V lost 6 bases and J lost 2 bases. CDR3 in DNA: TGTGCCAGTAGCCCCCACGCGGGGGTGGCCTACGAGCAGTACTTC. Translating gives CASSPHAGVAYEQYF.

The chain couples TRBV12-3 or TRBV12-4 to TRBJ2-2, with D tentatively TRBD1 (6 bases). Between the trimmed V and J ends, which lost 5 bases and 9 bases, there was a span of 7 bases. This CDR3 contains 11 residues. The CDR3 protein is CASSGTRELFF. The CDR3 bases are TGTGCCAGCAGTGGGACAAGGGAGCTGTTTTTT.

This clone was counted once. J is TRBJ1-2 and V is TRBV12-3 or TRBV12-4; D remains unclear. V lost 6 bases, J lost 5 bases, and 10 bases lay in between. The CDR3 totals 12 residues. The DNA of the CDR3 is TGTGCCAGCAGCCCGACGGGTTATGGCTACACCTTC. This translates into CASSPTGYGYTF.